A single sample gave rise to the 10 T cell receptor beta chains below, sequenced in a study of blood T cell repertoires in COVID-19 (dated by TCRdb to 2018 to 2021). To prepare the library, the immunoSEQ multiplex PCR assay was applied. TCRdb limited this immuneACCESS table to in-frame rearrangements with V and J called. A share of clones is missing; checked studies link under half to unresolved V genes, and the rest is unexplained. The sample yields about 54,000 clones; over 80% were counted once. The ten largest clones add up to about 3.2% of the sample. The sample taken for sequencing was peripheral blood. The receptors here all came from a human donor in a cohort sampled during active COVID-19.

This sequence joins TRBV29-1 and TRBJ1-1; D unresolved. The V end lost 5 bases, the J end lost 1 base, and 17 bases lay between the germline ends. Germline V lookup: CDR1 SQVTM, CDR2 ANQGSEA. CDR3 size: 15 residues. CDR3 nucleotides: TGCAGCGTTACGCCCCTTCGGCGGGGGAACACTGAAGCTTTCTTT. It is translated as CSVTPLRRGNTEAFF.

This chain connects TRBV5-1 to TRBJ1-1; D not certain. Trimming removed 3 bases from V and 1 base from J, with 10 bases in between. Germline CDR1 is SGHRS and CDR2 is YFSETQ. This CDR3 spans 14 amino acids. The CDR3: CASSWGGRNTEAFF. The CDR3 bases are TGCGCCAGCAGCTGGGGAGGGAGGAACACTGAAGCTTTCTTT.

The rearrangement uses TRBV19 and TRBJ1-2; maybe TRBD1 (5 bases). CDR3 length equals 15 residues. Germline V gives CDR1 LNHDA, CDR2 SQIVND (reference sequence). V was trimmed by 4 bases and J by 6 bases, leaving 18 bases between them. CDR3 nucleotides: TGTGCCAGTAGTAAAAACTACGGTACAGGCAATGGCTACACCTTC. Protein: CASSKNYGTGNGYTF.

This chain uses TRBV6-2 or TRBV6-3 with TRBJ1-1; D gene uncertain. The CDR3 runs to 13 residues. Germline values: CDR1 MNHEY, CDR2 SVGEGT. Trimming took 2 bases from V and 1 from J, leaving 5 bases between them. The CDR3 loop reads CASSYAGNTEAFF. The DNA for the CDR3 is TGTGCCAGCAGTTACGCAGGGAACACTGAAGCTTTCTTT.

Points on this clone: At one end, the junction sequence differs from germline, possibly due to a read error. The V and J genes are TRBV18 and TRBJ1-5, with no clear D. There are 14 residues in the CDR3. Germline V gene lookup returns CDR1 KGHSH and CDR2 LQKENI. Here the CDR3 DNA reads TGTGCCAGCTCACCAGGGCAAGCCAATCATCCCCAGCATTTT. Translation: CASSPGQANHPQHF.

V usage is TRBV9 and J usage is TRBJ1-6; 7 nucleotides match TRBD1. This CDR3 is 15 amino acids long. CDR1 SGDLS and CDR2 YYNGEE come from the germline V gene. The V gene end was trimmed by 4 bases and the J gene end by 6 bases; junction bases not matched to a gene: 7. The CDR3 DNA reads TGTGCCAGCAGCAAAACGACAGGGTTTAATTCACCCCTCCACTTT. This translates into CASSKTTGFNSPLHF.

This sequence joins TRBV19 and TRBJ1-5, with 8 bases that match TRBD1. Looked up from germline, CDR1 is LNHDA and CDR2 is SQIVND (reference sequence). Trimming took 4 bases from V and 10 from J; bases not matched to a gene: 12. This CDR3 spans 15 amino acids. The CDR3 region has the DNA TGTGCCAGTAGTACGAGCACAGGGGGGGGGACACCCCAGCATTTT. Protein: CASSTSTGGGTPQHF.

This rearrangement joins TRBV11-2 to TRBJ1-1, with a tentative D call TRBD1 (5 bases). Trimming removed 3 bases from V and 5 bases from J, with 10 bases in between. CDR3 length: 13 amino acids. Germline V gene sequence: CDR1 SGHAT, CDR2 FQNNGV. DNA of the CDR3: TGTGCCAGCAGCTTTGGGCCAGGGACTGAAGCTTTCTTT. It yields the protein CASSFGPGTEAFF.

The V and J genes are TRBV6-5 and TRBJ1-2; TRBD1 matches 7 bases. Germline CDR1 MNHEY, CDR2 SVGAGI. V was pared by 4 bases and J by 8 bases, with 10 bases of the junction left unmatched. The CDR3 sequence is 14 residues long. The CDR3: CASSFLGQALGYTF. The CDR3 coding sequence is TGTGCCAGCAGTTTTCTCGGACAGGCTTTGGGCTACACCTTC.

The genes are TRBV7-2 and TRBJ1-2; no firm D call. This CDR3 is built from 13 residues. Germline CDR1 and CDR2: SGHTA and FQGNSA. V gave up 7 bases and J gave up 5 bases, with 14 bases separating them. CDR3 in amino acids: CASTIGPLYGYTF. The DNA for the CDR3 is TGTGCCAGCACCATTGGGCCCTTGTATGGCTACACCTTC.